The 4 T cell receptor beta chains below all came from one sample that was sequenced in a study of cytomegalovirus exposure and HLA in healthy donors. Both 60 Vbeta primers and 13 Jbeta primers went into the PCR. The repertoire was sequenced with immunoSEQ multiplex PCR; TCRdb's copy has only in-frame clones and lacks some. The data hold about 130,000 clones, with about three quarters observed a single time. The sequencing sample was made of PBMCs. The origin of the receptors is a woman aged 40 to 49 in good health and CMV-seronegative.

The CDR3 DNA is TGTGCCAGCAGCTCTACTGGGACTAGCGCCTACGAGCAGTACTTC. Amino acids: CASSSTGTSAYEQYF. This chain uses TRBV7-9 with TRBJ2-7; 10 bases are a match to TRBD2. The CDR3 is 15 residues long. The germline CDR1 and CDR2 sequences are SEHNR and FQNEAQ (reference sequence). V lost 4 bases, J lost 2 bases, and 5 bases stayed unmatched.

The gene calls are TRBV21-1 and TRBJ1-1. TRBV21-1 is marked as a pseudogene. The CDR3 has 14 amino acids. The CDR3 spells CASSNWWRGREAFF. CDR3 DNA: TGTGCCAGCAGCAACTGGTGGCGGGGGCGTGAAGCTTTCTTT.

The chain uses TRBV2 and TRBJ1-4; D gene ambiguous. CDR3 length: 17 residues. Trimming took off 4 bases at V and 0 bases at J, with 15 bases between the two ends. CDR1 SNHLY and CDR2 FYNNEI come from the germline V gene. DNA of the CDR3: TGTGCCAGCAGTGCGACTGTTCCCTCTGCAACTAATGAAAAACTGTTTTTT. This sequence encodes CASSATVPSATNEKLFF.

A few counts support this clone. The chain is built from TRBV7-2 and TRBJ2-3; 7 nucleotides agree with TRBD1. The V gene end was trimmed by 1 base and the J gene end by 5 bases; junction bases not matched to a gene: 9. Germline lookup yields CDR1 SGHTA and CDR2 FQGNSA. This CDR3 spans 16 amino acids. CDR3 nucleotide sequence: TGTGCCAGCAGCTTAGTAGGGGGCCCCTTTGGAGATACGCAGTATTTT. Protein product: CASSLVGGPFGDTQYF.